Detailed here is one T cell receptor beta chain. No antigen is known for it. The entry originates in a study of response to subunit inactivated influenza vaccine. Study-level points and caveats: With each seasonal influenza vaccination, the authors suggested, few new T cells are recruited.

TCRdb ran MiXCR on the RT-PCR reads and lists one entry per CDR3 protein. Of 500,000 to 600,000 distinct CDR3 sequences listed, roughly 15% are singletons. There are 14 residues in the CDR3. Trimming cost V 6 bases and J 3 bases, with 15 bases left between them. The clonotype was recovered from a man aged 50 to 60 who received an inactivated influenza vaccine. The source was PBMCs from blood, collected 12 days after vaccination. The V gene is TRBV12-3 or TRBV12-4, the J gene TRBJ2-7; D not resolved. As DNA, the CDR3 is TGTGCCAGCAGCCGACGGGCAGCCGACTACGAGCAGTACTTC. This sequence encodes CASSRRAADYEQYF.